This T cell receptor (beta chain) comes out of a study of blood T cell repertoires in COVID-19. Study in general: Italy, Spain and the United States were the sources of the convalescent and acute COVID-19 samples. PBMCs, B-cell-depleted T cells, or T cells were the source of the cDNA or gDNA that made up the material.

The CDR3 spans 15 residues. Trimming shortened V by 0 bases and J by 4 bases, and 10 bases separated the two germline ends. Germline V CDR1 and CDR2: MNHEY, SVGAGI. As concerns this clone: Other nucleotide sequences in the sample specify the same CDR3.

Source study methods: Amplification from reference gene primers served as the basis for estimated nucleated cell counts. Using immunoSEQ multiplex PCR, the repertoire was profiled, and TCRdb retains in-frame clones only, with some absent. That table supplies the V and J calls and clone size; D and trimming were determined from the DNA. The table includes a few hundred thousand clones, 84% detected once. The chain couples TRBV6-5 to TRBJ1-3; the D is unclear. Sequencing was carried out using peripheral blood. The TCR was taken from a woman between 35 and 50 years old who had recovered from COVID-19. The CDR3 protein is CASSYSTGSGNTIYF. The CDR3 DNA follows: TGTGCCAGCAGTTACTCGACTGGGTCCGGAAACACCATATATTTT.